This T cell receptor beta chain was identified during a study of CD4 and CD8 cells across lung adenocarcinoma regions (dated by TCRdb to 2017 to 2018). At the level of the whole study: To look at intratumor heterogeneity in the T cell receptor repertoire, the study compared tumor centers against tumor margins.

Library creation used PCR. The sequencing machine was a HiSeq X Ten. Clones were called with MiXCR by TCRdb after fastp trimmed the public reads at Q25, and only in-frame beta chains were retained. Records with the same CDR3 protein are collapsed into one entry carrying the most frequent genes and DNA. In this sample the table shows 13,000 or so distinct CDR3 sequences, 35% to 55% of which occur a single time. The top ten clones comprise approximately 15% of the sample. Turning to this clonotype: Its antigen is not yet known. Per-base quality was not reported, and no clone a single base away is much larger than it.

The donors were patients who had localized lung adenocarcinoma, which is a subtype of non-small cell lung cancer. The samples were taken from the centers of localized lung adenocarcinomas. For TCR repertoire analysis, CD4+ T cells taken from tumor tissue were profiled apart from CD8+ T cells. This TCR derives from a male donor with lung adenocarcinoma. The CD4 and CD8 labels of this study may be unreliable. Sequenced material: CD4+ T cells from the center of a lung tumor. This specimen's cell subset or site label, per the study, means: tumor center region.

The CDR3 region: CASSHSHNEQFF. The nucleotide sequence reads TGTGCCAGCAGCCATTCCCATAATGAGCAGTTCTTC. The chain was built from TRBV3-1 and TRBJ2-1, with the D gene too uncertain to name. The CDR3 starts with the cysteine, ends with the phenylalanine, and has 12 residues. The only DNA kept is the CDR3, 36 bases in frame from the first base. For CDR1 and CDR2, the germline V gene (reference sequence) lists LGHDT and YNNKEL. V is cut by 3 bases and J by 7 bases, and the space between the germline ends is 7 bases.